The sample holds many counts of the clone carrying this T cell receptor beta chain. Its antigen is as yet unknown. These data originate in a study of T-cell reconstitution after alpha-beta-depleted transplantation in children. Study results and limitations: Fresh T-cell production supplied most of the T-cell counts and diversity seen one year after transplant.

A TCRbeta library incorporating unique molecular identifiers was prepared. One entry per CDR3 protein results from TCRdb running MiXCR on the PCR reads. In the table there are about 27,000 distinct CDR3 sequences, roughly 5.7% of which are singletons. This CDR3 has 15 amino acids. The V segment lost 8 bases and the J segment 6 bases; nucleotides outside the gene matches: 11. Germline V lookup: CDR1 ENHRY, CDR2 SYGVKD. The genes are TRBV10-3 and TRBJ1-5, with TRBD1 matching over 9 bases. The sequence derives from a male patient under 18 who had a stem cell transplant for acute myeloid leukemia, so the T cells may come from the graft donor. This specimen was PBMCs, mostly from graft donor cells, taken 180 days after TCRalphabeta/CD19-depleted stem cell transplant. The CDR3 spells CAIRPGQGSSQPQHF. Written as DNA, the CDR3 is TGTGCCATCCGGCCGGGACAGGGTAGTTCTCAGCCCCAGCATTTT.